A selection of T cell receptor beta chains follows, all from one sample in a study of T-cell reconstitution after alpha-beta-depleted transplantation in children. TCRdb fed the PCR reads into MiXCR, producing one record per CDR3 protein. The sample has some 550,000 distinct CDR3 sequences; about 21% are singletons. The input for sequencing was PBMCs, mostly from graft donor cells, taken 360 days after TCRalphabeta/CD19-depleted stem cell transplant. These receptor sequences come from a boy under two years old who had a stem cell transplant for acute myeloid leukemia, so the T cells may come from the graft donor. CDR3s include the opening cysteine and the closing phenylalanine or tryptophan. The D gene is left open where the match is weak. A clone size is listed for some rows: how often the clone was seen (once, few, many), or a class if it is expanded.

CDR3 DNA: TGCAGTGCTTCCCTAGCGGGGGCGAGGGAGACCCAGTACTTC
CDR3 protein: CSASLAGARETQYF
D gene: TRBD2
clone size: many
V gene: TRBV20-1
J gene: TRBJ2-5

CDR3 DNA: TGTGCCAGCAGTCGGGGGGCCGCACAAGAGACCCAGTACTTC
CDR3 protein: CASSRGAAQETQYF
D gene: NA
clone size: many
V gene: TRBV6-1
J gene: TRBJ2-5

CDR3 DNA: TGTGCCAGCAGCGCGACAGGGATTGAGGCCGGGGAGCTGTTTTTT
CDR3 protein: CASSATGIEAGELFF
D gene: TRBD1
clone size: NA
V gene: TRBV9
J gene: TRBJ2-2

CDR3 DNA: TGTGCCACCAGCAGAGGAACAGCCGGCCAAGAGACCCAGTACTTC
CDR3 protein: CATSRGTAGQETQYF
D gene: NA
clone size: NA
V gene: TRBV15
J gene: TRBJ2-5

CDR3 DNA: TGTGCCAGCAGCTTACGGCGGGGGGGCTTTGATGAGCAGTTCTTC
CDR3 protein: CASSLRRGGFDEQFF
D gene: TRBD2
clone size: NA
V gene: TRBV7-3
J gene: TRBJ2-1

CDR3 DNA: TGCAGCGTTGAGGACAGGGGGGCTAGTAATGAAAAACTGTTTTTT
CDR3 protein: CSVEDRGASNEKLFF
D gene: TRBD1
clone size: many
V gene: TRBV29-1
J gene: TRBJ1-4

CDR3 DNA: TGTGCCAGCAGATCGACTAGCGGGTACCAAGAGACCCAGTACTTC
CDR3 protein: CASRSTSGYQETQYF
D gene: TRBD2
clone size: NA
V gene: TRBV2
J gene: TRBJ2-5

CDR3 DNA: TGTGCCACCAGTGATTTGGAGGGGAATAAGCAGTACTTC
CDR3 protein: CATSDLEGNKQYF
D gene: NA
clone size: NA
V gene: TRBV24-1
J gene: TRBJ2-7

CDR3 DNA: TGTGCCAGCAGCTTAGGCCTAGCGGGGGGACCTAGCTCCTACAATGAGCAGTTCTTC
CDR3 protein: CASSLGLAGGPSSYNEQFF
D gene: TRBD2
clone size: many
V gene: TRBV7-6
J gene: TRBJ2-1

CDR3 DNA: TGTGCCAGCAGGACCCCCACAGGGGCGTTACGACTGTTTTTT
CDR3 protein: CASRTPTGALRLFF
D gene: TRBD1
clone size: NA
V gene: TRBV28
J gene: TRBJ1-4

CDR3 DNA: TGTGCCAGCAGTTTATCAGGGTTGGAGACCCAGTACTTC
CDR3 protein: CASSLSGLETQYF
D gene: NA
clone size: few
V gene: TRBV28
J gene: TRBJ2-5

CDR3 DNA: TGTGCCAGCAACAGACAGGGTCGGGGAGATACGCAGTATTTT
CDR3 protein: CASNRQGRGDTQYF
D gene: TRBD1
clone size: NA
V gene: TRBV7-9
J gene: TRBJ2-3

CDR3 DNA: TGTGCCAGCAGCCAAGATGTGTGGGGGACTAACTATGGCTACACCTTC
CDR3 protein: CASSQDVWGTNYGYTF
D gene: NA
clone size: NA
V gene: TRBV4-2
J gene: TRBJ1-2

CDR3 DNA: TGCAGTGCTAGAGAGGACAGGGGGGGCTATGGCTACACCTTC
CDR3 protein: CSAREDRGGYGYTF
D gene: TRBD1
clone size: NA
V gene: TRBV20-1
J gene: TRBJ1-2

CDR3 DNA: TGTGCCACCAGCAGATTACAGAGCTCTGGGGCCAACGTCCTGACTTTC
CDR3 protein: CATSRLQSSGANVLTF
D gene: NA
clone size: few
V gene: TRBV15
J gene: TRBJ2-6

CDR3 DNA: TGTGCCAGCAGCACCGAGATGAACACTGAAGCTTTCTTT
CDR3 protein: CASSTEMNTEAFF
D gene: NA
clone size: NA
V gene: TRBV9
J gene: TRBJ1-1

CDR3 DNA: TGTGCCAGCACCCCTGCCCACTTGACAGGTGCTAGCACAGATACGCAGTATTTT
CDR3 protein: CASTPAHLTGASTDTQYF
D gene: NA
clone size: many
V gene: TRBV12-3/TRBV12-4
J gene: TRBJ2-3

CDR3 DNA: TGTGCCATCAGTGAGTCGGCGGGACTAGCTCCCAATGAGCAGTTCTTC
CDR3 protein: CAISESAGLAPNEQFF
D gene: TRBD2
clone size: NA
V gene: TRBV10-3
J gene: TRBJ2-1

CDR3 DNA: TGCAGTGCCCTTAGCCGGGGGATCTATGAGCAGTTCTTC
CDR3 protein: CSALSRGIYEQFF
D gene: NA
clone size: NA
V gene: TRBV20-1
J gene: TRBJ2-1

CDR3 DNA: TGTGCCAGCAGTTTCTGGGTTAATCAGCCCCAGCATTTT
CDR3 protein: CASSFWVNQPQHF
D gene: NA
clone size: many
V gene: TRBV27
J gene: TRBJ1-5

CDR3 DNA: TGCAGTGCTAGGGCACACACTAGCGGGGCTAACACCGGGGAGCTGTTTTTT
CDR3 protein: CSARAHTSGANTGELFF
D gene: TRBD2
clone size: many
V gene: TRBV20-1
J gene: TRBJ2-2

CDR3 DNA: TGTGCCAGCGCCGGGACAACCGGGGAGCTGTTTTTT
CDR3 protein: CASAGTTGELFF
D gene: NA
clone size: NA
V gene: TRBV2
J gene: TRBJ2-2

CDR3 DNA: TGTGCCACCAGTCTTGGTTACAATGAGCAGTTCTTC
CDR3 protein: CATSLGYNEQFF
D gene: NA
clone size: many
V gene: TRBV24-1
J gene: TRBJ2-1

CDR3 DNA: TGTGCCAGCAGCTCCTACCCGAGCTCCTACGAGCAGTACTTC
CDR3 protein: CASSSYPSSYEQYF
D gene: NA
clone size: few
V gene: TRBV7-2
J gene: TRBJ2-7

CDR3 DNA: TGCAGTGCTAGAGTACTTAGAGGGGGCTTTAGCACAGATACGCAGTATTTT
CDR3 protein: CSARVLRGGFSTDTQYF
D gene: TRBD1
clone size: NA
V gene: TRBV20-1
J gene: TRBJ2-3

CDR3 DNA: TGTGCCAGCAGCTTAATGGACAGGGCACAGCAGTACTTC
CDR3 protein: CASSLMDRAQQYF
D gene: TRBD1
clone size: NA
V gene: TRBV7-2
J gene: TRBJ2-7

CDR3 DNA: TGTGCCAGTCGGCGGGGGGTTGGCGATACGCAGTATTTT
CDR3 protein: CASRRGVGDTQYF
D gene: TRBD2
clone size: NA
V gene: TRBV6-1
J gene: TRBJ2-3

CDR3 DNA: TGTGCCAGCATCCTCAACGACAGACCCTACGAGCAGTACTTC
CDR3 protein: CASILNDRPYEQYF
D gene: NA
clone size: NA
V gene: TRBV6-2/TRBV6-3
J gene: TRBJ2-7

CDR3 DNA: TGTGCCAGCAGCGCCGGGACAGGGGTTTACGAGCAGTACTTC
CDR3 protein: CASSAGTGVYEQYF
D gene: TRBD1
clone size: few
V gene: TRBV7-2
J gene: TRBJ2-7

CDR3 DNA: TGCGCCAGCACCCCGGACGGCTACGAGCAGTACTTC
CDR3 protein: CASTPDGYEQYF
D gene: NA
clone size: NA
V gene: TRBV4-3
J gene: TRBJ2-7

CDR3 DNA: TGCAGTGCTAGAGATAAGGGTCTCCTTGAGCAGTTCTTC
CDR3 protein: CSARDKGLLEQFF
D gene: NA
clone size: few
V gene: TRBV20-1
J gene: TRBJ2-1

CDR3 DNA: TGTGCCAGCTCACCACCGCACAGGGCCAGGGCCGGGGAGCTGTTTTTT
CDR3 protein: CASSPPHRARAGELFF
D gene: NA
clone size: NA
V gene: TRBV18
J gene: TRBJ2-2

CDR3 DNA: TGTGCCAGCAGCTTGGAGGGGACACACAATGAGCAGTTCTTC
CDR3 protein: CASSLEGTHNEQFF
D gene: NA
clone size: many
V gene: TRBV11-2
J gene: TRBJ2-1

CDR3 DNA: TGTGCCAGCAGCCTCAGACAGACTGAGGCCAACGTCCTGACTTTC
CDR3 protein: CASSLRQTEANVLTF
D gene: NA
clone size: NA
V gene: TRBV7-9
J gene: TRBJ2-6

CDR3 DNA: TGTGCCAGCAGTTACTACGGACCTGTCTATGGCTACACCTTC
CDR3 protein: CASSYYGPVYGYTF
D gene: NA
clone size: NA
V gene: TRBV6-5
J gene: TRBJ1-2

CDR3 DNA: TGTGCCATCAGTGTCCCGACTAGCGGGGGCGATGAGCAGTTCTTC
CDR3 protein: CAISVPTSGGDEQFF
D gene: TRBD2
clone size: NA
V gene: TRBV10-3
J gene: TRBJ2-1

CDR3 DNA: TGTGCCAGCAGTTCCCAGACAGGGGGCAGAGAGACCCAGTACTTC
CDR3 protein: CASSSQTGGRETQYF
D gene: TRBD1
clone size: many
V gene: TRBV12-3/TRBV12-4
J gene: TRBJ2-5

CDR3 DNA: TGTGCCAGCTTCGACAGTTCATTCTATGGCTACACCTTC
CDR3 protein: CASFDSSFYGYTF
D gene: NA
clone size: many
V gene: TRBV2
J gene: TRBJ1-2

CDR3 DNA: TGTGCCAGCAGTGATTTGAGGGGATTGAATGGCTACACCTTC
CDR3 protein: CASSDLRGLNGYTF
D gene: NA
clone size: many
V gene: TRBV25-1
J gene: TRBJ1-2

CDR3 DNA: TGCAGCGTTGCCGGGGTACTGAACACTGAAGCTTTCTTT
CDR3 protein: CSVAGVLNTEAFF
D gene: NA
clone size: many
V gene: TRBV29-1
J gene: TRBJ1-1

CDR3 DNA: TGTGCCAGCAGTTTCCCGACAGTCCAGGAGTATAGCAATCAGCCCCAGCATTTT
CDR3 protein: CASSFPTVQEYSNQPQHF
D gene: NA
clone size: few
V gene: TRBV28
J gene: TRBJ1-5

CDR3 DNA: TGCAGCGTTGAATTAGGCGGACAGGGGACAGATACGCAGTATTTT
CDR3 protein: CSVELGGQGTDTQYF
D gene: TRBD1
clone size: few
V gene: TRBV29-1
J gene: TRBJ2-3

CDR3 DNA: TGCGCCAGCAGCTCATCTAGCGGGGGGCCCGAGAGTAATGAGCAGTTCTTC
CDR3 protein: CASSSSSGGPESNEQFF
D gene: TRBD2
clone size: few
V gene: TRBV5-1
J gene: TRBJ2-1

CDR3 DNA: TGCAGTGCTAGGGACAGGGGGCTCGTTGACTATGGCTACACCTTC
CDR3 protein: CSARDRGLVDYGYTF
D gene: TRBD1
clone size: few
V gene: TRBV20-1
J gene: TRBJ1-2

CDR3 DNA: TGTGCCAGCAGTTTTGGGTCAAGTGGAAACACCATATATTTT
CDR3 protein: CASSFGSSGNTIYF
D gene: NA
clone size: many
V gene: TRBV12-3/TRBV12-4
J gene: TRBJ1-3

CDR3 DNA: TGTGCCAGCAGCCTCTACAGGGGGCCGGAGACCCAGTACTTC
CDR3 protein: CASSLYRGPETQYF
D gene: TRBD1
clone size: few
V gene: TRBV3-1
J gene: TRBJ2-5

CDR3 DNA: TGCAGTGCTAAGGTCGGGGGGGGCCGGGCAGATACGCAGTATTTT
CDR3 protein: CSAKVGGGRADTQYF
D gene: TRBD2
clone size: NA
V gene: TRBV20-1
J gene: TRBJ2-3

CDR3 DNA: TGTGCCAGCAGTTACTCGAAGCAGTATGGCTACACCTTC
CDR3 protein: CASSYSKQYGYTF
D gene: NA
clone size: NA
V gene: TRBV6-2/TRBV6-3
J gene: TRBJ1-2

CDR3 DNA: TGTGCCAGCAGTTACTCGGGCAGGGCGAACACTGAAGCTTTCTTT
CDR3 protein: CASSYSGRANTEAFF
D gene: NA
clone size: NA
V gene: TRBV6-2/TRBV6-3
J gene: TRBJ1-1

CDR3 DNA: TGCAGTGCTAGTATCGGGGGCCTCAATGAGCAGTTCTTC
CDR3 protein: CSASIGGLNEQFF
D gene: NA
clone size: few
V gene: TRBV20-1
J gene: TRBJ2-1

CDR3 DNA: TGCGCCAGCAGACTCCGGGACTCCTACACCGGGGAGCTGTTTTTT
CDR3 protein: CASRLRDSYTGELFF
D gene: NA
clone size: few
V gene: TRBV5-1
J gene: TRBJ2-2

CDR3 DNA: TGTGCCAGCAGTTACGCAGGGGGCTTTGCAGATACGCAGTATTTT
CDR3 protein: CASSYAGGFADTQYF
D gene: TRBD1
clone size: many
V gene: TRBV6-5
J gene: TRBJ2-3

CDR3 DNA: TGTGCCAGCAGTTTAATGGCGGGGGGGTACAATGAGCAGTTCTTC
CDR3 protein: CASSLMAGGYNEQFF
D gene: TRBD2
clone size: few
V gene: TRBV12-3/TRBV12-4
J gene: TRBJ2-1

CDR3 DNA: TGTGCCAGCAGCTTTGCGGCGGGTTCCTACGAGCAGTACTTC
CDR3 protein: CASSFAAGSYEQYF
D gene: NA
clone size: NA
V gene: TRBV7-9
J gene: TRBJ2-7

CDR3 DNA: TGCGCCAGCAGCTTGGAGCTCTACACACCTGATAGCACAGATACGCAGTATTTT
CDR3 protein: CASSLELYTPDSTDTQYF
D gene: NA
clone size: NA
V gene: TRBV5-1
J gene: TRBJ2-3

CDR3 DNA: TGTGCCAGCATGAACAGGGGGCGTTCGTACGAGCAGTACTTC
CDR3 protein: CASMNRGRSYEQYF
D gene: TRBD1
clone size: NA
V gene: TRBV7-2
J gene: TRBJ2-7

CDR3 DNA: TGTGCCACCCAAAATTTCGTCGCTGGGGCCAACGTCCTGACTTTC
CDR3 protein: CATQNFVAGANVLTF
D gene: NA
clone size: NA
V gene: TRBV6-1
J gene: TRBJ2-6